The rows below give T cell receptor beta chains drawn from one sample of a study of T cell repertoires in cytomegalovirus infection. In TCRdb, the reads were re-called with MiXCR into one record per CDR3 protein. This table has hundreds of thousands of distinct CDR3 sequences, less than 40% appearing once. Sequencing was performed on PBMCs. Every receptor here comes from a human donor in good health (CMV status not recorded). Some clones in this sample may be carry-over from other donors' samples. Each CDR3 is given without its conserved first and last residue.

CDR3: ASSLNGPSGNTIY
length: 13
V: TRBV28
J: TRBJ1-3

CDR3: ASSSSSGSLTDTQY
length: 14
V: TRBV7-2
J: TRBJ2-3

CDR3: SVETTSNTGELF
length: 12
V: TRBV29-1
J: TRBJ2-2

CDR3: ASWGRPQH
length: 8
V: TRBV12-3/TRBV12-4
J: TRBJ1-5

CDR3: ASLLTGTNTEAF
length: 12
V: TRBV28
J: TRBJ1-1

CDR3: ASSYSTGEAPLH
length: 12
V: TRBV6-6
J: TRBJ1-6

CDR3: ASRVQTNEKLF
length: 11
V: TRBV6-6
J: TRBJ1-4

CDR3: ASSLRRTGTGVDEQY
length: 15
V: TRBV7-8
J: TRBJ2-7

CDR3: ASSILRLVPGELF
length: 13
V: TRBV19
J: TRBJ2-2

CDR3: ASSSTRGAF
length: 9
V: TRBV28
J: TRBJ1-1

CDR3: ASSLSGRYNEQF
length: 12
V: TRBV7-9
J: TRBJ2-1

CDR3: SARGLPIYEQY
length: 11
V: TRBV20-1
J: TRBJ2-7

CDR3: ASSLILAGVNPEAF
length: 14
V: TRBV7-2
J: TRBJ1-1

CDR3: ASRIQVSPLH
length: 10
V: TRBV28
J: TRBJ1-6

CDR3: ASSVNGASGRIGETQY
length: 16
V: TRBV5-6
J: TRBJ2-5

CDR3: ASSPPRASGGSYNEQF
length: 16
V: TRBV3-1
J: TRBJ2-1